The next 8 T cell receptor beta chains were all read from a single sample in a study of T-cell reconstitution after alpha-beta-depleted transplantation in children. Preparation of the TCRbeta library involved a method that used unique molecular identifiers. One entry per CDR3 protein, called by TCRdb with MiXCR from the PCR reads. The repertoire includes approximately 520,000 distinct CDR3 sequences, roughly an eighth of them detected once, and 13% to 15% sits in the top ten. The sample consisted of PBMCs, mostly from graft donor cells, taken 180 days after TCRalphabeta/CD19-depleted stem cell transplant. These receptors all come from a female patient aged 2-9 years who had a stem cell transplant for aplastic anemia, so the T cells may come from the graft donor.

Only one count was recorded for this clonotype. J is TRBJ1-2 and V is TRBV13, with TRBD1 matching over 9 bases. Germline loops: CDR1 PRHDT, CDR2 FYEKMQ (reference sequence). CDR3 size: 15 residues. The junction had 8 bases not matched to a gene; V was cut back by 5 bases and J by 4 bases. CDR3 nucleotide sequence: TGTGCCAGCAGCCCCACGGGACAGGGCAGCTATGGCTACACCTTC. This gives the protein CASSPTGQGSYGYTF.

The rearrangement joins TRBV24-1 to TRBJ2-2; no firm D call. The CDR3 has 16 residues. Germline assignment: CDR1 KGHDR and CDR2 SFDVKD. V dropped 3 bases and J dropped 6 bases, with 16 bases sitting between them. CDR3 DNA sequence: TGTGCCACCAGTGATCCAACCGCCTTGGGCGCCGGGGAGCTGTTTTTT. This gives the protein CATSDPTALGAGELFF.

The rearrangement uses TRBV20-1 and TRBJ2-7, with TRBD2 identical over 8 bases. The CDR3 length is 18 residues. CDR1 is DFQATT, CDR2 SNEGSKA, per germline (reference sequence). V lost 0 bases to trimming and J lost 5 bases; unmatched junction nucleotides: 18. DNA of the CDR3: TGCAGTGCTAGAGAGGGGGGGCAAGCGGGAGTTGGTGTGGACGAGCAGTACGTC. It translates to CSAREGGQAGVGVDEQYV.

The V gene is TRBV29-1, the J gene TRBJ2-7, with 8 bases identical to TRBD1. This CDR3 comprises 14 residues. The V segment lost 4 bases and the J segment 4 bases; nucleotides outside the gene matches: 9. Germline CDR1 is SQVTM and CDR2 is ANQGSEA. The CDR3 is CSVGPTGEIYEQYF. CDR3 nucleotides: TGCAGCGTTGGCCCGACAGGGGAAATATACGAGCAGTACTTC.

J is TRBJ1-5 and V is TRBV5-1, with a possible D match to TRBD1 (5 bases). The CDR3 spans 17 residues. CDR1 and CDR2 (germline): SGHRS, YFSETQ. V gave up 2 bases and J gave up 1 base, with 16 bases separating them. The CDR3 sequence is CASSLQVGQGSNQPQHF. The CDR3 DNA reads TGCGCCAGCAGCTTACAAGTGGGGCAAGGGAGCAATCAGCCCCAGCATTTT.

There are a few counts of this clonotype. This chain joins TRBV12-3 or TRBV12-4 and TRBJ1-5, with a tentative D call TRBD1 (5 bases). Trimming took 5 bases from V and 3 from J, leaving 23 bases between them. CDR3 length: 18 amino acids. The chain's CDR3 is CASSLFPNFVGVNQPQHF. CDR3 DNA: TGTGCCAGCAGTCTCTTTCCAAATTTTGTGGGGGTCAATCAGCCCCAGCATTTT.

This clonotype has only a few counts. The rearrangement joins TRBV4-2 to TRBJ1-2, with a possible D match to TRBD1 (5 bases). The V end was cut by 1 base, the J end by 10 bases, with 22 bases between. This CDR3 spans 16 amino acids. From germline, CDR1 is LGHNA and CDR2 YNFKEQ. The CDR3 DNA reads TGTGCCAGCAGCCAAGGCCTCGGCCGGGGGTTGGGAGACTACACCTTC. It yields the protein CASSQGLGRGLGDYTF.

This chain connects TRBV28 to TRBJ2-1; D assignment may be TRBD1 or TRBD2 (5 bases each). CDR1 and CDR2 (germline): MDHEN, SYDVKM. The CDR3 totals 14 residues. The V gene lost 5 bases and the J gene lost 3 bases, with 11 bases spanning the gap. The CDR3 sequence: CASSPGPHYNEQFF. The DNA for the CDR3 is TGTGCCAGCAGTCCGGGACCGCACTACAATGAGCAGTTCTTC.